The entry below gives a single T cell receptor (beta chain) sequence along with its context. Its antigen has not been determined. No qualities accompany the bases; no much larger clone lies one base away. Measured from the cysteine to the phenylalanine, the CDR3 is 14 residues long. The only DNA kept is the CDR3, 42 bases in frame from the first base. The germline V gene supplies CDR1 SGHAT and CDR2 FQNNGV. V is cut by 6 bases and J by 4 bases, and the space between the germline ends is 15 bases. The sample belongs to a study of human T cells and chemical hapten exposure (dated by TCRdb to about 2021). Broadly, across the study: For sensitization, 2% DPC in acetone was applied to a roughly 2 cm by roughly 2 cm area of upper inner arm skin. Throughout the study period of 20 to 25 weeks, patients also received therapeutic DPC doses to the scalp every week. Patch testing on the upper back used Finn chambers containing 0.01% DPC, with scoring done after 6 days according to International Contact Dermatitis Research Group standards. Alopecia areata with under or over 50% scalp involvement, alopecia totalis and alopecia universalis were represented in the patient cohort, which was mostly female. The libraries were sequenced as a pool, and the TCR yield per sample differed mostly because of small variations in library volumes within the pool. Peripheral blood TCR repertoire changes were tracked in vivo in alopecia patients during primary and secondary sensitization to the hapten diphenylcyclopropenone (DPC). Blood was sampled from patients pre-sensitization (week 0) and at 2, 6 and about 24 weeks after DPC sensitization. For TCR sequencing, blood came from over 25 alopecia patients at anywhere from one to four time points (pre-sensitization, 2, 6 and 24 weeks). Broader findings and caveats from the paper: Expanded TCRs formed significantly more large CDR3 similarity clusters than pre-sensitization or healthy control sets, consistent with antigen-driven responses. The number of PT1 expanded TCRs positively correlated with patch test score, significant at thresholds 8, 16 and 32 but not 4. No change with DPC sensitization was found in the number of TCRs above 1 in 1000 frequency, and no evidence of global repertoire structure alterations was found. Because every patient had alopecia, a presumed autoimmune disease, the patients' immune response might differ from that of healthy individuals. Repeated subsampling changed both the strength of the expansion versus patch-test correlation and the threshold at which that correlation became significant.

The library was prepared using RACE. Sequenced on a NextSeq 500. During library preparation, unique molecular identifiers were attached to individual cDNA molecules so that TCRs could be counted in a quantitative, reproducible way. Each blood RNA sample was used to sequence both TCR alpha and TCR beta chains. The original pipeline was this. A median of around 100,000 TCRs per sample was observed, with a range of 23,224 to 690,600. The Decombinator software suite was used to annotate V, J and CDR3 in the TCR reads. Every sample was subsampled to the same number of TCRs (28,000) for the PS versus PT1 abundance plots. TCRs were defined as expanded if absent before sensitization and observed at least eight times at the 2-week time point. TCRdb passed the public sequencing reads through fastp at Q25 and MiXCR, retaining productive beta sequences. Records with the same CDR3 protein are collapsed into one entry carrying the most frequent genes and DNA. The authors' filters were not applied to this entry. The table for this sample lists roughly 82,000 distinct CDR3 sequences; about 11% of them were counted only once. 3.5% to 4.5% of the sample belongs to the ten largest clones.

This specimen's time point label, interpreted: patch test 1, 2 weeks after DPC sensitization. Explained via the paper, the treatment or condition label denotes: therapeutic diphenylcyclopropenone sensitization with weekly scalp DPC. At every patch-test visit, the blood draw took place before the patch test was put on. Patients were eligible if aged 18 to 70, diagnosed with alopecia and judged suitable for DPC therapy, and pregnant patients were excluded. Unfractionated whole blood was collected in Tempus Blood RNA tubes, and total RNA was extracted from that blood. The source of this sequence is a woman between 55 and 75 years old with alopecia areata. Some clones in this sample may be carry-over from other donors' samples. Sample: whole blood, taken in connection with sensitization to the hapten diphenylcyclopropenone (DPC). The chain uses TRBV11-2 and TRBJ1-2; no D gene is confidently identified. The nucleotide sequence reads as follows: TGTGCCAGCAGTGAGGCCCCGATGGTCTATGGCTACACCTTC. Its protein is CASSEAPMVYGYTF.